This T cell receptor beta chain was recovered during a study of T cell responses to AZD1222 COVID-19 vaccine. To note about this clone: Its antigen is currently unknown.

General study points: Spike-specific TCR depth and breadth grew after two AZD1222 doses. CD4 TCRs linked to vaccination spanned spike, dominating at 160-218 and 743-854. The donor cohort was predominantly white British with a female majority, and clonal diversity may have been underestimated.

V shed 0 bases and J 1 base; nucleotides not matched to a gene: 7. The V gene's germline CDR1 is SGHNT and CDR2 YYREEE (reference sequence). The CDR3 covers 17 residues. TCRdb keeps only in-frame clones here, not all; method: immunoSEQ multiplex PCR. The repertoire holds 150,000 to 200,000 clones, with almost 95% as singletons. The sample was peripheral blood, taken on day 0 of AZD1222 vaccination. V is TRBV5-4 and J is TRBJ1-2, with 9 nucleotides matching TRBD1. This clonotype was obtained from an adult in good health. The CDR3 coding sequence is TGTGCCAGCAGCTTGGTGGGACAGGGAATTATTAACTATGGCTACACCTTC. Translation gives CASSLVGQGIINYGYTF.